These 8 T cell receptor beta chains were all obtained from the same sample, sequenced in a study of T cells after yellow fever vaccination. Using its own MiXCR run on the 5' RACE reads, TCRdb lists one record per CDR3 protein. The data hold hundreds of thousands of distinct CDR3 sequences, with approximately 13% observed a single time. This specimen consisted of PBMCs, obtained on the day of the yellow fever booster vaccination. Every receptor here comes from a man aged 30 to 45 who received the YFV17D yellow fever vaccine.

This clonotype was recorded many times. The rearrangement links TRBV5-5 to TRBJ2-2; no clear D gene. The CDR3 sequence is 14 residues long. From germline, CDR1 is SGHKS and CDR2 YYEKEE (reference sequence). Trimming shortened V by 3 bases and J by 3 bases, and 9 bases separated the two germline ends. CDR3 sequence: CASSSWVDTGELFF. In nucleotides, the CDR3 is TGTGCCAGCAGCTCTTGGGTTGACACCGGGGAGCTGTTTTTT.

This chain joins TRBV11-2 and TRBJ1-2; the match to TRBD1 covers 12 bases. Trimming cost V 3 bases and J 4 bases; bases outside gene matches: 6. Per the germline V gene, CDR1 is SGHAT and CDR2 is FQNNGV. The CDR3 is made up of 16 amino acids. The CDR3 protein is CASSFPGQGAGYGYTF. The CDR3 DNA follows: TGTGCCAGCAGCTTCCCGGGACAGGGGGCGGGCTATGGCTACACCTTC. The complete variable domain, with remaining parts taken from reference TRBV11-2 and TRBJ1-2, reads EAGVAQSPRYKIIEKRQSVAFWCNPISGHATLYWYQQILGQGPKLLIQFQNNGVVDDSQLPKDRFSAERLKGVDSTLKIQPAKLEDSAVYLCASSFPGQGAGYGYTFGSGTRLTVV.

The table lists this clonotype with a few counts. This chain connects TRBV5-4 to TRBJ2-1, with D uncertain. Germline V CDR1 and CDR2: SGHNT, YYREEE (reference sequence). The length of the CDR3 is 12 residues. Trimming stripped 0 bases from V and 9 bases from J, with 7 bases between. For the CDR3, the DNA is TGTGCCAGCAGCTTGGGATGGGGTGAGCAGTTCTTC. Encoded protein: CASSLGWGEQFF.

This clonotype appeared a single time. This sequence joins TRBV20-1 and TRBJ2-7; 9 bases are a match to TRBD1. V dropped 5 bases and J dropped 5; count of bases not matched to a gene: 7. Germline V gene lookup returns CDR1 DFQATT and CDR2 SNEGSKA (reference sequence). The CDR3 loop spans 13 amino acids. CDR3 nucleotides: TGCAGTGCTCGGGACAGGGTCGGTCACGAGCAGTACTTC. Its protein is CSARDRVGHEQYF.

This clonotype was counted a few times. The chain combines TRBV7-9 with TRBJ1-2, with a possible D match to TRBD1 (5 bases). Germline assignment: CDR1 SEHNR and CDR2 FQNEAQ (reference sequence). This CDR3 region has 17 residues. Trimming left V 4 bases short and J 8 bases short, with 26 bases between. Written as DNA, the CDR3 is TGTGCCAGCAGCTCATTAAGAGAGCCCGGGCACCCAGGGGGCTACACCTTC. This codes for CASSSLREPGHPGGYTF. Full variable domain (remainder filled in from reference TRBV7-9 and TRBJ1-2): DTGVSQNPRHKITKRGQNVTFRCDPISEHNRLYWYRQTLGQGPEFLTYFQNEAQLEKSRLLSDRFSAERPKGSFSTLEIQRTEQGDSAMYLCASSSLREPGHPGGYTFGSGTRLTVV.

The chain carries TRBV19 and TRBJ1-3; D gene uncertain. With 3 bases removed from V and 0 bases from J, the gap between germline ends came to 6 bases. CDR1 is LNHDA, CDR2 SQIVND, per germline (reference sequence). The CDR3 length is 14 residues. This CDR3 reads CASSMYASGNTIYF. The DNA of the CDR3 is TGTGCCAGTAGTATGTACGCCTCTGGAAACACCATATATTTT.

The chain links TRBV7-3 to TRBJ2-3; 9 bases fit TRBD1. V shed 8 bases, J shed 3 bases, and the junction held 12 bases outside the gene matches. Germline V CDR1 and CDR2: SGHTA, FQGTGA. CDR3 length equals 16 residues. The DNA of the CDR3 is TGTGCCAGCTCACTCCGGCAAGGACAGGGGACAGATACGCAGTATTTT. This codes for CASSLRQGQGTDTQYF.

This clonotype was seen ten or more times. The chain combines TRBV6-5 with TRBJ2-7; TRBD1 agrees at 10 bases. The ends lost 3 bases at V and 2 bases at J; junction bases unmatched: 1. Germline V gives CDR1 MNHEY, CDR2 SVGAGI. CDR3 length: 14 amino acids. The CDR3 nucleotides read TGTGCCAGCAGTTATGGGACAGGGGCCTACGAGCAGTACTTC. Translation gives CASSYGTGAYEQYF.